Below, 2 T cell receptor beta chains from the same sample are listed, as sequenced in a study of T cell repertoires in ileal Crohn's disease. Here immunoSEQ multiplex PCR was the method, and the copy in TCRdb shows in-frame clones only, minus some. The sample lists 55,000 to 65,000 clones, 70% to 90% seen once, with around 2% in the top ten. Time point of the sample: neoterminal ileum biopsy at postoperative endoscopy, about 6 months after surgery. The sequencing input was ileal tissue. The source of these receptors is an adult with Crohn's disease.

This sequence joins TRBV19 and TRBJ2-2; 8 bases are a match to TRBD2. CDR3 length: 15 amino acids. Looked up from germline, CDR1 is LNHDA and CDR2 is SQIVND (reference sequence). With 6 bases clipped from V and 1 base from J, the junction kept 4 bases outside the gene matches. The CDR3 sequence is CASSLLAGNTGELFF. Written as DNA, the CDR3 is TGTGCCAGTAGCCTTCTAGCGGGGAACACCGGGGAGCTGTTTTTT.

CDR3 amino acids: CASSLDRNQPQHF. Written as DNA, the CDR3 is TGTGCCAGCAGCTTGGACAGAAATCAGCCCCAGCATTTT. The V call is TRBV7-3, the J call TRBJ1-5; TRBD1 might be the D (6 bases). This CDR3 has 13 residues. Trimming removed 3 bases from V and 4 bases from J, with 7 bases in between. CDR1 SGHTA and CDR2 FQGTGA come from the germline V gene.